This TCR beta chain was captured in a study of vaccination and CD4 T cells after COVID-19. Overall study: Two Hispanic individuals were among six male and four female convalescent patients. Post-vaccine specimens were obtained a median 72 days after dose two (range 14 to 241).

Indicated treatment: approximately nine-day PBMC culture with coronavirus spike peptide pools or control peptides (ViraFEST assay). As regards this clonotype: Its antigen remains unidentified.

After removal of 4 bases from V and 3 bases from J, the junction contained 8 bases not matched to a gene. Germline V gene lookup returns CDR1 GTSNPN and CDR2 SVGIG (reference sequence). The CDR3 runs 14 residues. Cultured CD4+ T cells had their DNA profiled by the Oncomine TCR Beta short-read assay. Genomic DNA from cultured CD4+ T cells was extracted. Each CDR3 protein is one row after TCRdb ran MiXCR on the PCR reads. The sample has approximately 10,000 distinct CDR3 sequences; 53% are singletons. This TCR derives from a human donor who had recovered from COVID-19. Sequences were obtained from CD4+ T cells from blood, cultured in vitro. V gene TRBV30 combines with J gene TRBJ1-2; TRBD1 matches 7 bases. In nucleotides, the CDR3 is TGTGCCTGGATCTGGGGCAGGGGGTACTATGGCTACACCTTC. This translates into CAWIWGRGYYGYTF.